Below, 28 T cell receptor beta chains from the same sample are listed, as sequenced in a study of shared clonotypes between healthy human individuals. The protocol was immunoSEQ multiplex PCR, while the TCRdb copy is restricted to in-frame clones and leaves out a portion. The top ten hold approximately 1.5% of the sample, which has under 1,100,000 clones, 65% to 75% seen once. Material: memory CD4+ T cells sorted from blood. Subset noted: CD45RA-negative fraction. These receptors were obtained from a man younger than 35 in good health.

This clone has only a few counts. This same CDR3 is encoded by further DNA sequences in the sample. The chain links TRBV2 to TRBJ1-5; no clear D. CDR3 length: 14 residues. Between the trimmed V and J ends, which lost 1 base and 0 bases, there was a span of 4 bases. Per the germline V gene, CDR1 is SNHLY and CDR2 is FYNNEI. In DNA, the CDR3 is TGTGCCAGCAGTGAAGTTTATAGCAATCAGCCCCAGCATTTT. It encodes CASSEVYSNQPQHF.

This chain connects TRBV7-2 to TRBJ2-7, with 9 bases matching TRBD2. The V gene's germline CDR1 is SGHTA and CDR2 FQGNSA. Trimming cost V 5 bases and J 7 bases; bases outside gene matches: 18. The CDR3 has 17 residues. CDR3 nucleotides: TGTGCCAGCAGCCAAGGGGGTAGCGGGAGTGCCCGGGGAGAGCAGTACTTC. As protein: CASSQGGSGSARGEQYF.

The chain recombines TRBV9 with TRBJ2-3, with 11 bases aligning to TRBD1. This CDR3 region has 17 residues. V gave up 4 bases and J gave up 7 bases; unmatched junction bases: 14. Per germline, CDR1 SGDLS and CDR2 YYNGEE. The CDR3 loop reads CASSPPGQGASVYTQYF. The CDR3 region has the DNA TGTGCCAGCAGCCCTCCCGGACAGGGGGCTAGCGTTTATACGCAGTATTTT.

This clone was observed a single time. J is TRBJ2-2 and V is TRBV7-2; D gene ambiguous. The V end lost 6 bases, the J end lost 2 bases, and 7 bases lay between the germline ends. This CDR3 is 13 amino acids long. Germline V gene sequence: CDR1 SGHTA, CDR2 FQGNSA. As DNA, the CDR3 is TGTGCCAGCAGACTTGACAACACCGGGGAGCTGTTTTTT. Its translation is CASRLDNTGELFF. Combining the CDR3 with reference TRBV7-2 and TRBJ2-2 gives the whole variable domain GAGVSQSPSNKVTEKGKDVELRCDPISGHTALYWYRQSLGQGLEFLIYFQGNSAPDKSGLPSDRFSAERTGGSVSTLTIQRTQQEDSAVYLCASRLDNTGELFFGEGSRLTVL.

The V call is TRBV7-9, the J call TRBJ2-6; D is undetermined. V was pared by 4 bases and J by 0 bases, with 4 bases between. Germline CDR1 and CDR2: SEHNR and FQNEAQ (reference sequence). The CDR3 is 14 amino acids. In DNA, the CDR3 is TGTGCCAGCAGCTGGGACTCTGGGGCCAACGTCCTGACTTTC. Its translation is CASSWDSGANVLTF.

This clone appeared a few times. In DNA, the CDR3 is TGCGCCAGCAGCCGTAATGTCGGGGAATTTTCACCCCTCCACTTT. Its protein is CASSRNVGEFSPLHF. This chain joins TRBV4-1 and TRBJ1-6; D is undetermined. CDR1 and CDR2 from the germline V gene are MGHRA and YSYEKL. This CDR3 is 15 amino acids long. V lost 4 bases and J 9 bases, leaving 16 bases between the germline ends.

In this sample, this clone turned up once. The chain uses TRBV9 and TRBJ2-5, with TRBD2 matching over 10 bases. The CDR3 is 15 residues long. Trimming removed 4 bases from V and 4 bases from J; junction bases left unmatched: 7. In germline, CDR1 is SGDLS, CDR2 YYNGEE. The CDR3 is CASSPLAGVAETQYF. In DNA, the CDR3 is TGTGCCAGCAGCCCTCTAGCGGGGGTGGCAGAGACCCAGTACTTC. Using reference TRBV9 and TRBJ2-5 for the parts outside the CDR3, the full variable domain is DSGVTQTPKHLITATGQRVTLRCSPRSGDLSVYWYQQSLDQGLQFLIQYYNGEERAKGNILERFSAQQFPDLHSELNLSSLELGDSALYFCASSPLAGVAETQYFGPGTRLLVL.

This chain uses TRBV11-2 with TRBJ1-1; the D is unclear. Germline V gene sequence: CDR1 SGHAT, CDR2 FQNNGV. The CDR3 contains 13 residues. V was clipped by 0 bases and J by 14 bases, with 16 bases between them. The CDR3 DNA reads TGTGCCAGCAGCTTAGATTGGGTATCGGTCAACTTCTTT. Translated, it gives CASSLDWVSVNFF.

The chain is built from TRBV27 and TRBJ2-1; TRBD2 matches at 8 bases. This CDR3 contains 19 residues. CDR1 and CDR2 from the germline V gene are MNHEY and SMNVEV (reference sequence). The V gene end was trimmed by 2 bases and the J gene end by 8 bases; junction bases not matched to a gene: 20. CDR3: CASSLRALGAGVGTHEQFF. The DNA for the CDR3 is TGTGCCAGCAGTTTAAGGGCTCTGGGAGCGGGAGTGGGGACCCATGAGCAGTTCTTC.

This chain uses TRBV9 with TRBJ2-5; TRBD2 aligns across 7 bases. Germline loops: CDR1 SGDLS, CDR2 YYNGEE. V shed 5 bases and J 3 bases; nucleotides not matched to a gene: 4. CDR3 length: 13 amino acids. The CDR3 nucleotides are TGTGCCAGCAGTGTTCGGGAGGAAGAGACCCAGTACTTC. This codes for CASSVREEETQYF.

There are a few counts of this clone. V and J are TRBV10-3 and TRBJ1-5; D is ambiguous. CDR3 length equals 14 residues. Trimming shortened V by 3 bases and J by 3 bases, and 9 bases separated the two germline ends. Looked up from germline, CDR1 is ENHRY and CDR2 is SYGVKD. The CDR3 loop is CAISEGLINQPQHF. The CDR3 region has the DNA TGTGCCATCAGTGAAGGTCTGATCAATCAGCCCCAGCATTTT.

Comments on this clone: This sample includes further DNA sequences coding for the same CDR3. CDR3: CASSDRDRAIYEQYF. The DNA for the CDR3 is TGTGCCAGCAGCGACCGGGACAGGGCAATCTACGAGCAGTACTTC. The chain carries TRBV7-2 and TRBJ2-7, with 9 positions matching TRBD1. The germline gives CDR1 SGHTA, CDR2 FQGNSA. This CDR3 is built from 15 residues. V trimming: 5 bases; J trimming: 3 bases; junction bases outside the gene matches: 8.

This rearrangement joins TRBV7-9 to TRBJ2-7; TRBD1 matches at 7 bases. The germline gives CDR1 SEHNR, CDR2 FQNEAQ (reference sequence). With V trimmed by 5 bases and J by 2 bases, 6 bases remained unmatched. The CDR3 consists of 14 residues. The CDR3 here is CASSPGQAAYEQYF. For the CDR3, the DNA is TGTGCCAGCAGCCCCGGACAGGCTGCCTACGAGCAGTACTTC.

The chain is built from TRBV18 and TRBJ2-2, with TRBD2 matching over 12 bases. From germline, CDR1 is KGHSH and CDR2 LQKENI. The CDR3 loop spans 15 amino acids. Trimming removed 6 bases from V and 6 bases from J; junction bases left unmatched: 5. CDR3 in amino acids: CASSHGTSGSGELFF. In DNA form, the CDR3 reads TGTGCCAGCTCCCACGGGACTAGCGGGTCCGGGGAGCTGTTTTTT.

This clone was seen more than once but under ten times. The rearrangement uses TRBV19 and TRBJ2-7; D is unresolved. The CDR3 runs 16 residues. Germline CDR1 is LNHDA and CDR2 is SQIVND (reference sequence). Trimming left V 3 bases short and J 3 bases short, with 18 bases between. DNA for the CDR3: TGTGCCAGTAGTATGGTTCGGGCCACCTCTAGCTACGAGCAGTACTTC. The encoded protein is CASSMVRATSSYEQYF.

A few counts support this clone. V usage is TRBV5-4 and J usage is TRBJ1-2, with 8 bases that match TRBD1. This CDR3 contains 14 residues. The ends lost 5 bases at V and 8 bases at J; junction bases unmatched: 11. The germline V gene encodes CDR1 SGHNT and CDR2 YYREEE (reference sequence). The CDR3 DNA reads as TGTGCCAGCAGGCCGTTTGACAGGGGTATAGGCTACACCTTC. Protein product: CASRPFDRGIGYTF.

This chain uses TRBV18 with TRBJ2-7, with D maybe TRBD2 (7 bases). In germline, CDR1 is KGHSH, CDR2 LQKENI. Between the trimmed V and J ends, which lost 6 bases and 4 bases, there was a span of 19 bases. The CDR3 contains 15 residues. The CDR3 region has the DNA TGTGCCAGCTCCCCCGGAGGGGGGGCCTTATACGAGCAGTACTTC. It yields the protein CASSPGGGALYEQYF.

J is TRBJ1-5 and V is TRBV2, with a tentative D call TRBD1 (6 bases). Trimming cost V 5 bases and J 7 bases, with 15 bases left between them. The CDR3 contains 14 residues. Germline assignment: CDR1 SNHLY and CDR2 FYNNEI. CDR3 bases: TGTGCCAGCAGTCCGCAGGGGAGCAGCCAGCCCCAGCATTTT. It specifies CASSPQGSSQPQHF.

V gene TRBV30 combines with J gene TRBJ1-3; D is unresolved. The germline V gene has CDR1 GTSNPN and CDR2 SVGIG (reference sequence). The CDR3 length is 12 residues. Trimming took 2 bases from V and 2 from J, leaving 4 bases between them. The CDR3 sequence is CAWSTTGNTIYF. In nucleotides, the CDR3 is TGTGCCTGGAGTACGACTGGAAACACCATATATTTT. Drawing the rest from reference TRBV30 and TRBJ1-3, the complete variable domain is SQTIHQWPATLVQPVGSPLSLECTVEGTSNPNLYWYRQAAGRGLQLLFYSVGIGQISSEVPQNLSASRPQDRQFILSSKKLLLSDSGFYLCAWSTTGNTIYFGEGSWLTVV.

The chain's CDR3 is CASRIPLGRSRLANTEAFF. The CDR3, as DNA: TGTGCCAGCAGGATTCCCCTGGGGAGGTCCCGCTTAGCGAACACTGAAGCTTTCTTT. V is TRBV7-3 and J is TRBJ1-1; D uncertain. The CDR3 is made up of 19 amino acids. CDR1 SGHTA and CDR2 FQGTGA come from the germline V gene. The germline V and J ends were trimmed by 6 bases and 1 base, with 27 bases remaining between them.

In its sample, this clone was seen a few times. The rearrangement uses TRBV29-1 and TRBJ1-4, with a tentative D call TRBD1 (5 bases). The CDR3 loop spans 13 amino acids. Trimming removed 5 bases at V and 9 bases at J, with 16 bases between. Germline V CDR1 and CDR2: SQVTM, ANQGSEA. This CDR3 reads CSVKDMARQKLFF. The CDR3, as DNA: TGCAGCGTTAAGGACATGGCTAGGCAAAAACTGTTTTTT.

This rearrangement joins TRBV19 to TRBJ1-2, with TRBD1 as a possible D gene (6 bases). The CDR3 consists of 14 residues. Germline V gene lookup returns CDR1 LNHDA and CDR2 SQIVND (reference sequence). The ends were cut back, 1 base at V and 3 bases at J, with 9 bases in the middle. CDR3 region: CASSIVGGDYGYTF. CDR3 coding DNA: TGTGCCAGTAGTATAGTAGGGGGAGACTATGGCTACACCTTC.

V and J are TRBV30 and TRBJ1-5, with D uncertain. V was cut by 2 bases and J by 13 bases, with 21 bases left in between. CDR1 GTSNPN and CDR2 SVGIG come from the germline V gene (reference sequence). The length of the CDR3 is 14 residues. The CDR3 sequence is CAWSPVGGNKGQHF. DNA for the CDR3: TGTGCCTGGAGTCCCGTGGGAGGGAATAAGGGACAGCATTTT.

This clone was observed a handful of times. This chain connects TRBV27 to TRBJ2-3, with 7 bases matching TRBD2. Germline assignment: CDR1 MNHEY and CDR2 SMNVEV (reference sequence). There are 15 residues in the CDR3. After removal of 4 bases from V and 3 bases from J, the junction contained 7 bases not matched to a gene. CDR3: CASSSGLPKTDTQYF. CDR3 bases: TGTGCCAGCAGTTCGGGACTACCTAAGACAGATACGCAGTATTTT.

The V and J genes are TRBV18 and TRBJ1-1, with a tentative D call TRBD1 (5 bases). The V end lost 2 bases, the J end lost 6 bases, and 10 bases lay between the germline ends. Looked up from germline, CDR1 is KGHSH and CDR2 is LQKENI. CDR3 size: 13 residues. The DNA of the CDR3 is TGTGCCAGCTCACCAAGCAGGGATGCTGAAGCTTTCTTT. It is translated as CASSPSRDAEAFF. The whole variable domain, remainder taken from reference TRBV18 and TRBJ1-1, is NAGVMQNPRHLVRRRGQEARLRCSPMKGHSHVYWYRQLPEEGLKFMVYLQKENIIDESGMPKERFSAEFPKEGPSILRIQQVVRGDSAAYFCASSPSRDAEAFFGQGTRLTVV.

This chain uses TRBV7-2 with TRBJ2-5; D is unresolved. CDR1 is SGHTA, CDR2 FQGNSA, per germline. This CDR3 has 13 amino acids. V was shortened by 6 bases and J by 5 bases, with 13 bases between the two germline ends. The CDR3 region is CASRSVGLETQYF. CDR3 nucleotide sequence: TGTGCCAGCAGATCAGTGGGGTTGGAGACCCAGTACTTC.

As for this clone: At one end, the junction sequence differs from germline, possibly due to a read error. The chain combines TRBV5-1 with TRBJ2-5, with TRBD1 identical over 7 bases. The germline V gene encodes CDR1 SGHRS and CDR2 YFSETQ. The CDR3 spans 13 residues. The CDR3 reads CASSHGDSSPQYF. CDR3 in DNA: TGCGCCAGCAGCCACGGGGACAGTTCCCCCCAATACTTC.

This chain links TRBV6-1 with TRBJ1-5; D is undetermined. V lost 1 base and J 3 bases, leaving 10 bases between the germline ends. The CDR3 totals 15 residues. CDR1 and CDR2 from the germline V gene are MNHNS and SASEGT. CDR3 bases: TGTGCCAGCAGTGAAGACGGGGTAGCCAATCAGCCCCAGCATTTT. The encoded protein is CASSEDGVANQPQHF.